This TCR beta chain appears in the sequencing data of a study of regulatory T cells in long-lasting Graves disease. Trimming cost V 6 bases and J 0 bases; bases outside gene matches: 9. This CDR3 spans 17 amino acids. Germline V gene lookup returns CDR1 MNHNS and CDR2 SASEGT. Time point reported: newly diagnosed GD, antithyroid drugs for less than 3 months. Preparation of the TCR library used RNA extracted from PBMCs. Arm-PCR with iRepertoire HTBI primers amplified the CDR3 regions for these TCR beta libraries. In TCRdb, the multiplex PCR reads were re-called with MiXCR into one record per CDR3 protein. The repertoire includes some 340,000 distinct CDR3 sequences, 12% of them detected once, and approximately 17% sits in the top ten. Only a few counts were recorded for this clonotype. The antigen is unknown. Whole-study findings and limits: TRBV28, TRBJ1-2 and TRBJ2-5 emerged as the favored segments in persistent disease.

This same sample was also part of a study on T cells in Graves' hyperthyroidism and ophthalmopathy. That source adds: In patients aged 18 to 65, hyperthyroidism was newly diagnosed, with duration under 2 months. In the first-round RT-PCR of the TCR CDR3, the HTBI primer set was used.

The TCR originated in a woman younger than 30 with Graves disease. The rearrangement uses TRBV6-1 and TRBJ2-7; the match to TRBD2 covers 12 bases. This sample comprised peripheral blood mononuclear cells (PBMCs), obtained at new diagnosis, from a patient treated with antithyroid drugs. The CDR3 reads CASRPRLAGDNSYEQYF. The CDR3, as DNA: TGTGCCAGCAGACCCAGACTAGCGGGAGATAACTCCTACGAGCAGTACTTC.